The rows below give T cell receptor beta chains drawn from one sample of a study of blood T cell repertoires in COVID-19. Here immunoSEQ multiplex PCR was the method, and the copy in TCRdb shows in-frame clones only, minus some. The sample records some 100,000 clones, about 89% being singletons. The sequenced sample consisted of peripheral blood. Receptors were obtained from a human donor in a cohort sampled during active COVID-19. CDR3s include the opening cysteine and the closing phenylalanine or tryptophan. Each record gives: J gene, clone size, V gene, D gene, CDR3 protein, CDR3 DNA. D genes are given only for firm matches. Expanded clones get a size class; other rows say once, few or many, or leave the size out.

j_call: TRBJ2-3; clone_size: NA; v_call: TRBV11-2; d_call: NA; cdr3_aa: CASSLAPRDFLTDTQYF; cdr3_nt: TGTGCCAGCAGCTTAGCACCCCGGGACTTCCTCACAGATACGCAGTATTTT
j_call: TRBJ2-7; clone_size: NA; v_call: TRBV27; d_call: NA; cdr3_aa: CASSFLFQGKDEQYF; cdr3_nt: TGTGCCAGCAGTTTTCTCTTTCAGGGTAAAGACGAGCAGTACTTC
j_call: TRBJ2-6; clone_size: NA; v_call: TRBV7-2; d_call: TRBD1; cdr3_aa: CASSLMGDRYSGANVLTF; cdr3_nt: TGTGCCAGCAGCTTAATGGGGGACAGGTACTCTGGGGCCAACGTCCTGACTTTC
j_call: TRBJ2-6; clone_size: NA; v_call: TRBV28; d_call: TRBD2; cdr3_aa: CASRTGGSGANVLTF; cdr3_nt: TGTGCCAGCAGGACCGGGGGGTCTGGGGCCAACGTCCTGACTTTC
j_call: TRBJ1-1; clone_size: NA; v_call: TRBV29-1; d_call: NA; cdr3_aa: CSVAGGLHTEAFF; cdr3_nt: TGCAGCGTTGCGGGGGGGTTGCACACTGAAGCTTTCTTT
j_call: TRBJ2-5; clone_size: NA; v_call: TRBV24-1; d_call: NA; cdr3_aa: CATSDSHRGGETQYF; cdr3_nt: TGTGCCACCAGTGATTCCCACAGGGGGGGAGAGACCCAGTACTTC
j_call: TRBJ2-1; clone_size: NA; v_call: TRBV7-3; d_call: TRBD2; cdr3_aa: CASSFSSGESSEQFF; cdr3_nt: TGTGCCAGCAGCTTTTCTAGCGGGGAGTCCAGTGAGCAGTTCTTC
j_call: TRBJ1-3; clone_size: NA; v_call: TRBV10-2; d_call: NA; cdr3_aa: CASSESATPGNTIYF; cdr3_nt: TGCGCCAGCAGTGAGTCCGCAACACCTGGAAACACCATATATTTT
j_call: TRBJ1-1; clone_size: NA; v_call: TRBV6-6; d_call: TRBD1; cdr3_aa: CASSQDRSNTEAFF; cdr3_nt: TGTGCCAGCAGCCAGGACAGGTCAAACACTGAAGCTTTCTTT
j_call: TRBJ1-2; clone_size: once; v_call: TRBV19; d_call: NA; cdr3_aa: CAAAAGGGVHGYTF; cdr3_nt: TGTGCCGCAGCCGCGGGGGGAGGAGTCCATGGCTACACCTTC
j_call: TRBJ2-7; clone_size: few; v_call: TRBV9; d_call: TRBD2; cdr3_aa: CASSAGGSGGEQYF; cdr3_nt: TGTGCCAGCAGCGCTGGGGGTTCGGGAGGCGAGCAGTACTTC
j_call: TRBJ2-7; clone_size: few; v_call: TRBV28; d_call: NA; cdr3_aa: CASSSVAYEQYF; cdr3_nt: TGTGCCAGCAGTTCCGTAGCCTACGAGCAGTACTTC
j_call: TRBJ2-7; clone_size: NA; v_call: TRBV10-2; d_call: NA; cdr3_aa: CASRGDTSYEQYF; cdr3_nt: TGCGCCAGCAGAGGGGACACCTCCTACGAGCAGTACTTC
j_call: TRBJ1-1; clone_size: NA; v_call: TRBV19; d_call: TRBD1; cdr3_aa: CASSMSTGVVEAFF; cdr3_nt: TGTGCCAGTAGTATGTCGACAGGGGTTGTTGAAGCTTTCTTT
j_call: TRBJ1-1; clone_size: NA; v_call: TRBV5-1; d_call: NA; cdr3_aa: CASSGGTNTEAFF; cdr3_nt: TGCGCCAGCAGCGGCGGAACGAACACTGAAGCTTTCTTT
j_call: TRBJ2-3; clone_size: once; v_call: TRBV11-2; d_call: NA; cdr3_aa: CASSLEGGVMTDTQYF; cdr3_nt: TGTGCCAGCAGCTTAGAGGGCGGGGTAATGACAGATACGCAGTATTTT
j_call: TRBJ2-1; clone_size: NA; v_call: TRBV2; d_call: NA; cdr3_aa: CASSEFWGDEQFF; cdr3_nt: TGTGCCAGCAGTGAATTTTGGGGGGATGAGCAGTTCTTC
j_call: TRBJ1-1; clone_size: NA; v_call: TRBV13; d_call: NA; cdr3_aa: CASSLERRRAFF; cdr3_nt: TGTGCCAGCAGCTTAGAAAGGAGGCGAGCTTTCTTT
j_call: TRBJ1-3; clone_size: NA; v_call: TRBV5-6; d_call: NA; cdr3_aa: CASSRQGGAGNTIYF; cdr3_nt: TGTGCCAGCAGCCGACAAGGGGGGGCCGGAAACACCATATATTTT
j_call: TRBJ2-3; clone_size: NA; v_call: TRBV4-3; d_call: TRBD2; cdr3_aa: CASSARLAGGRGTDTQYF; cdr3_nt: TGCGCCAGCAGCGCCCGACTAGCGGGGGGGCGGGGCACAGATACGCAGTATTTT
j_call: TRBJ2-3; clone_size: NA; v_call: TRBV5-6; d_call: TRBD2; cdr3_aa: CASRRPGTRDTQYF; cdr3_nt: TGTGCCAGCAGAAGACCCGGGACTAGGGATACGCAGTATTTT
j_call: TRBJ2-3; clone_size: once; v_call: TRBV6-7; d_call: NA; cdr3_aa: CARTGTDTQYF; cdr3_nt: TGTGCCAGAACGGGTACAGATACGCAGTATTTT